This TCR beta chain was sequenced in a study of blood T cell repertoires in COVID-19 (dated by TCRdb to about 2020). Background on the whole study: The collaborator samples originated in the United States, Italy and Spain and spanned the acute and convalescent phases of COVID-19. The prospective study material was composed of cDNA or gDNA derived from T cells, B-cell-depleted T cells, or PBMCs. Subjects who had been exposed to COVID-19, were actively infected with it, or had recovered from it provided the deeply sampled blood TCRbeta repertoires that made up the dataset. The repertoires were released in a freely available public database meant as a resource for research on the immune response to SARS-CoV-2. Samples came from the ongoing ImmuneRACE study (first 160 participants) plus 1,254 subjects from 6 global collaborators. The sample metadata nearly always contained a de-identified subject ID, COVID-19 status, age in years and sex. Where available, HLA class I and class II types were obtained from metadata supplied by the sample provider rather than from assay-based typing.

Each collaborating institution followed its own protocols to collect whole blood in K2EDTA tubes. Collaborator samples were shipped for TCRbeta analysis as frozen whole blood, isolated PBMCs, or DNA extracted from either sample type. The germline V and J ends show losses of 3 bases and 4 bases respectively, and no gene match explains 3 bases of the junction. Reading the germline V gene gives CDR1 KGHSH and CDR2 LQKENI. Counted from cysteine to phenylalanine, this CDR3 has 14 amino acids. The entry retains the CDR3 DNA only, 42 bases that are in frame from base 1. The investigation overall reported the following: The amount of clinical and demographic metadata varied by source and participant and was provided uncurated.

TCRbeta CDR3 regions were amplified from genomic DNA using the immunoSEQ Assay, a bias-controlled multiplex PCR. The authors' pipeline ran thus. The number of nucleated cells in each sample was estimated from the amplification of reference gene primers within the assay. To quantify the absolute abundance of each unique TCRbeta CDR3 rearrangement, sequence reads were collapsed and filtered. For each sample, productive Simpson clonality was calculated by taking the square root of Simpson's diversity index across productive rearrangements. Imported from immuneACCESS, the table was reduced by TCRdb to in-frame sequences with V and J called. These copies leave out some clones; in studies compared against another copy, an unresolved V gene accounts for under half, and the cause of the remainder is not known. V, J and clone size are taken as reported in that table, and D and trimming were inferred from the DNA itself. The sample profile shows around 110,000 clones; 80% of them were found once. The ten top clones hold more than 15% of the sample.

This clone has a handful of counts. Its recognized antigen is unknown. No much larger clone exists at a distance of one base, and base qualities are not known. The TCR sequence derives from a man aged 55 to 70 with active or convalescent COVID-19. This receptor chain uses TRBV18 and TRBJ1-5, with 7 bases aligning to TRBD1. Sequenced: peripheral blood. This receptor has the CDR3 CASSPGQPNQPQHF. The nucleotide sequence is TGTGCCAGCTCACCGGGACAGCCTAATCAGCCCCAGCATTTT.